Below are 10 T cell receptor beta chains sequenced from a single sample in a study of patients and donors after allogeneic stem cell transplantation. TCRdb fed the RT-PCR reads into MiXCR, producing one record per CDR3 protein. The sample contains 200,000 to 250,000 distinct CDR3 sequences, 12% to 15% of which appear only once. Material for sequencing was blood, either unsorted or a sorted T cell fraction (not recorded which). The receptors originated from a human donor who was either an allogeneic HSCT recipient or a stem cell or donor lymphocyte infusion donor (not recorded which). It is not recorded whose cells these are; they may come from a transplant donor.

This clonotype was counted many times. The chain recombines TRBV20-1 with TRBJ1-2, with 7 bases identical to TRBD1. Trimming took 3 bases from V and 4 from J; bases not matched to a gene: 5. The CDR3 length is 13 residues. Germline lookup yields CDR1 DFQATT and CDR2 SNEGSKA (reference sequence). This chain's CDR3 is CSASRDSPYGYTF. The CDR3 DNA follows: TGCAGTGCTAGTCGGGACAGTCCCTATGGCTACACCTTC.

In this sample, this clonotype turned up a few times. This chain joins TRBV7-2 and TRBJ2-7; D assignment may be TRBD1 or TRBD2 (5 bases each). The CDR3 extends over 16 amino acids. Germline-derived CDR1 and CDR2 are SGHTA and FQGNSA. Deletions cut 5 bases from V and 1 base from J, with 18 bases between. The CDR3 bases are TGTGCCAGCAGCCCTACAGCCGGGACGAGTTCCTACGAGCAGTACTTC. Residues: CASSPTAGTSSYEQYF.

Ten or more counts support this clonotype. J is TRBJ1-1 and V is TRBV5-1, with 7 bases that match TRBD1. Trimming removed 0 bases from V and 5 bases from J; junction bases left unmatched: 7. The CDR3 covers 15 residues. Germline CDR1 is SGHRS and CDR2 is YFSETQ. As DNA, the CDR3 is TGCGCCAGCAGCTTGGCCTACAGGGGAGGTACTGAAGCTTTCTTT. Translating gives CASSLAYRGGTEAFF.

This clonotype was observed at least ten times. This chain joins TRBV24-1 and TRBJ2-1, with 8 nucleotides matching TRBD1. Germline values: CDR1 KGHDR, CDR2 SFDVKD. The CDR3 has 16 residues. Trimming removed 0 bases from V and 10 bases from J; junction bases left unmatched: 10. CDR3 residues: CATSDLHSQGAGEQFF. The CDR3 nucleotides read TGTGCCACCAGTGATTTGCATAGCCAGGGGGCGGGGGAGCAGTTCTTC.

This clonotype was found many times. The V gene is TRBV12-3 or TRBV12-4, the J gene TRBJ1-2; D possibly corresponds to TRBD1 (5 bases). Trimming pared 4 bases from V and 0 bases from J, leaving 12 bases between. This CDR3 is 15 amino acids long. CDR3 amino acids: CASSSEWGANYGYTF. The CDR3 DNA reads TGTGCCAGCAGTTCGGAGTGGGGCGCTAACTATGGCTACACCTTC.

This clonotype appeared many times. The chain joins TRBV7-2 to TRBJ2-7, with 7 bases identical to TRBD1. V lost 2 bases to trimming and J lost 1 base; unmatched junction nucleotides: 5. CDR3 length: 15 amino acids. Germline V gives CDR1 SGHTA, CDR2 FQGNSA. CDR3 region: CASSLQGDRSYEQYF. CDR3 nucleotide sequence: TGTGCCAGCAGCTTACAGGGGGATCGGTCCTACGAGCAGTACTTC.

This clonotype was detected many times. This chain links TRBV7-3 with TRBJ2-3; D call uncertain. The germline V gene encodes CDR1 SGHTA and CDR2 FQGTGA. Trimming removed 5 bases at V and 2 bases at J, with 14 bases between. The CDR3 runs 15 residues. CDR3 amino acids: CASSETGVFTDTQYF. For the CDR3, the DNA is TGTGCCAGCAGCGAGACCGGAGTCTTCACAGATACGCAGTATTTT. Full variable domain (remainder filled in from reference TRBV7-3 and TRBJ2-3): GAGVSQTPSNKVTEKGKYVELRCDPISGHTALYWYRQSLGQGPEFLIYFQGTGAADDSGLPNDRFFAVRPEGSVSTLKIQRTERGDSAVYLCASSETGVFTDTQYFGPGTRLTVL.

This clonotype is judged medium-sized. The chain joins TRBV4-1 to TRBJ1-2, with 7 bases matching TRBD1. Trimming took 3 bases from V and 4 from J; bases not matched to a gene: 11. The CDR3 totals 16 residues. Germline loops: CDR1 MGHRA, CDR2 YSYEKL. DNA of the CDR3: TGCGCCAGCAGCCACACCGAAGACAGGGTCTTCTATGGCTACACCTTC. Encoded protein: CASSHTEDRVFYGYTF.

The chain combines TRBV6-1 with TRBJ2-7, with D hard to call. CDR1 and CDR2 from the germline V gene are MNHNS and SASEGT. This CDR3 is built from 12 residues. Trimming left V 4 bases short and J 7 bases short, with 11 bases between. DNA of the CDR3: TGTGCCAGCAGTGCGTTTTCTAGAGAGCAGTACTTC. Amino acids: CASSAFSREQYF.

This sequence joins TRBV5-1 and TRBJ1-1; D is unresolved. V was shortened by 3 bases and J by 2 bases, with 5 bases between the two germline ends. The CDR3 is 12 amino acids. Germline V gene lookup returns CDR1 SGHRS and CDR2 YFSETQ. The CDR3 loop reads CASSYTNTEAFF. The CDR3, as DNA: TGCGCCAGCAGCTACACCAACACTGAAGCTTTCTTT.